What follows is one T cell receptor (beta chain) and its context. Its antigen is not identified. Distinct nucleotide sequences in the sample also encode this CDR3. Some clones are missing from TCRdb's copy, which holds only in-frame ones; the method was immunoSEQ multiplex PCR. This sample carries about 330,000 clones, approximately 90% of them seen once, and the ten largest clones take more than 0.8%. This sample is drawn from a study of cytomegalovirus exposure and HLA in healthy donors. General study points: Diagnosis of cytomegalovirus status made by the classifier reportedly showed high specificity and sensitivity. Within the approximately 110 validation repertoires, first-cohort TCR clusters tended to co-occur, according to a later analysis. Cytomegalovirus-associated TCR beta chains were listed, numbering 164.

V was cut by 1 base and J by 5 bases, with 8 bases left in between. The CDR3 length is 13 residues. From germline, CDR1 is SGHTA and CDR2 FQGNSA. The clonotype originates from a young woman in good health and CMV-seronegative. The genes are TRBV7-2 and TRBJ1-2, with D possibly being TRBD1 (6 bases). Input material: PBMCs. CDR3 nucleotides: TGTGCCAGCAGCTTAGAACAGGGATATGGCTACACCTTC. This translates into CASSLEQGYGYTF. Full variable domain (remainder filled in from reference TRBV7-2 and TRBJ1-2): GAGVSQSPSNKVTEKGKDVELRCDPISGHTALYWYRQSLGQGLEFLIYFQGNSAPDKSGLPSDRFSAERTGGSVSTLTIQRTQQEDSAVYLCASSLEQGYGYTFGSGTRLTVV.